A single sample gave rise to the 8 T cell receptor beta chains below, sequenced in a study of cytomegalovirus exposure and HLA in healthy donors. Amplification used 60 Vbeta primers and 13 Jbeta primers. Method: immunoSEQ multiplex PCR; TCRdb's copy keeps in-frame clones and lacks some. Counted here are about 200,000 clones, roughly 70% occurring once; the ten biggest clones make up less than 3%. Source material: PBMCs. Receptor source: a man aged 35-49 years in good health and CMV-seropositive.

In DNA form, the CDR3 reads TGTGCCAGCAGCCCACGGGACTGGTTTTACGAGCAGTACTTC. Translating gives CASSPRDWFYEQYF. The rearrangement uses TRBV9 and TRBJ2-7, with D perhaps matching TRBD2 (6 bases). CDR3 length equals 14 residues. The germline gives CDR1 SGDLS, CDR2 YYNGEE. Trimming removed 4 bases from V and 4 bases from J, with 15 bases in between.

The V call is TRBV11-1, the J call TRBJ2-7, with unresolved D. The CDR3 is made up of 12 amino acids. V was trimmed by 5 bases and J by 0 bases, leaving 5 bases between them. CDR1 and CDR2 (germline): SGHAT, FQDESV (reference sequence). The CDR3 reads CASSLSSYEQYF. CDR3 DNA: TGTGCCAGCAGCCTAAGCTCCTACGAGCAGTACTTC.

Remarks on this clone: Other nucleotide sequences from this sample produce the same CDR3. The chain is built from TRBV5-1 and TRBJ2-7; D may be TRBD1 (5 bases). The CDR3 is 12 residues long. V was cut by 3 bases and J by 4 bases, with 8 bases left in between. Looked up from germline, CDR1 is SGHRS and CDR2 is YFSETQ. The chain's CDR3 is CASSSDRYEQYF. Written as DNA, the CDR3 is TGCGCCAGCAGCTCCGACAGATACGAGCAGTACTTC.

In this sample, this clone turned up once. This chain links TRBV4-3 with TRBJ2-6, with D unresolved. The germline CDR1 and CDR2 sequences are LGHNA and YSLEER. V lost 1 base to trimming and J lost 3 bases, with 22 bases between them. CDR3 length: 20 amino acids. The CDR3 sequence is CASSQGLTGSVIGGANVLTF. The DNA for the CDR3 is TGCGCCAGCAGCCAAGGCCTAACCGGGTCGGTCATAGGTGGGGCCAACGTCCTGACTTTC.

This CDR3 is CASMGGTEAFF. CDR3 DNA: TGTGCCAGCATGGGGGGCACTGAAGCTTTCTTT. V and J are TRBV6-1 and TRBJ1-1; TRBD1 is a possible D gene (5 bases). Germline V gene lookup returns CDR1 MNHNS and CDR2 SASEGT. The CDR3 contains 11 residues. V gave up 7 bases and J gave up 4 bases, with 7 bases separating them.

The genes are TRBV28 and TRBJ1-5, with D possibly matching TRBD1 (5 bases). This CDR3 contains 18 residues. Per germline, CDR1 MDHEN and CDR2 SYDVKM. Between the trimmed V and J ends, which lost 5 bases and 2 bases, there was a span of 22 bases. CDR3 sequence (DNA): TGTGCCAGCAGTAAACAGGAGTTGGAATTAGCCGGCAATCAGCCCCAGCATTTT. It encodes CASSKQELELAGNQPQHF.

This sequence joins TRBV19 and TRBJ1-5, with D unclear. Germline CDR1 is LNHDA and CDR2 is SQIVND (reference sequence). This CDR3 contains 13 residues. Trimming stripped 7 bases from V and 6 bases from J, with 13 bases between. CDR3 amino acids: CASMSPSGQPQHF. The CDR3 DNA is TGTGCCAGTATGTCGCCATCCGGTCAGCCCCAGCATTTT.

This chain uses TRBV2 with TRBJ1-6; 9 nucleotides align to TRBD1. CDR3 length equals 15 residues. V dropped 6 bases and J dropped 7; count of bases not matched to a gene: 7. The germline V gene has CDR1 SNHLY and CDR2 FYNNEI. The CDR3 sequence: CASSGPTGGNSPLHF. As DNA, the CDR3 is TGTGCCAGCAGCGGACCGACAGGGGGAAATTCACCCCTCCACTTT.